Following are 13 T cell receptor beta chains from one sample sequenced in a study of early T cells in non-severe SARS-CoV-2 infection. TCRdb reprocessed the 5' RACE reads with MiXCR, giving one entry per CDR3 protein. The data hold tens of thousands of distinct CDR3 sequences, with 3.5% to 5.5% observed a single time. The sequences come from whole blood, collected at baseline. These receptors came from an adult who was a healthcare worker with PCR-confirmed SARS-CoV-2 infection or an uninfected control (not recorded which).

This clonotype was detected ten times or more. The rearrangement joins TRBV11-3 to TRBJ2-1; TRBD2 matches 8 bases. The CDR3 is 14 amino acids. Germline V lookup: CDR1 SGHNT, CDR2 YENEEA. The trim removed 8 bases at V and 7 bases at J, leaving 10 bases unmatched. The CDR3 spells CASATGGPRNEQFF. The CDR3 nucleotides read TGTGCCAGCGCGACGGGAGGGCCAAGAAATGAGCAGTTCTTC.

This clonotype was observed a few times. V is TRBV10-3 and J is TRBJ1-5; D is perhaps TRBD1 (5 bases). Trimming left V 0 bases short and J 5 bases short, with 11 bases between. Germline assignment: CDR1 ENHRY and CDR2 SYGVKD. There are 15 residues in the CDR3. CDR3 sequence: CAISESVTEDQPQHF. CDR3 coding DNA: TGTGCCATCAGTGAGTCGGTGACAGAAGATCAGCCCCAGCATTTT.

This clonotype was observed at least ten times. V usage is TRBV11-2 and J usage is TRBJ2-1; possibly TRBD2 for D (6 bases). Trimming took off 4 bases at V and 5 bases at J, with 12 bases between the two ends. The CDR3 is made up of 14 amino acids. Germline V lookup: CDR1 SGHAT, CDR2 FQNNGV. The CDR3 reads CASSSGGGNNEQFF. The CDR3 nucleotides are TGTGCCAGCAGCTCGGGTGGGGGGAACAATGAGCAGTTCTTC.

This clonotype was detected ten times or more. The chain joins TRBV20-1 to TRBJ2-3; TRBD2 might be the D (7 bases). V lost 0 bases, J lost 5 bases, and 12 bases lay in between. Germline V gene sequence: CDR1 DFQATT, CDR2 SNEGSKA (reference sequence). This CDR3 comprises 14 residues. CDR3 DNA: TGCAGTGCTAGAGACCCGGGGGGCCAAGATACGCAGTATTTT. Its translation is CSARDPGGQDTQYF.

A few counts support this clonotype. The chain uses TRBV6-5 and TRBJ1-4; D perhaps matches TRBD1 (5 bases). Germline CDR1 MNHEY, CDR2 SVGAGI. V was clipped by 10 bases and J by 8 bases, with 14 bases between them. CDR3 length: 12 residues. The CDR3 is CATRGPGEKLFF. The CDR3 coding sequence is TGTGCCACGAGAGGCCCAGGGGAAAAACTGTTTTTT.

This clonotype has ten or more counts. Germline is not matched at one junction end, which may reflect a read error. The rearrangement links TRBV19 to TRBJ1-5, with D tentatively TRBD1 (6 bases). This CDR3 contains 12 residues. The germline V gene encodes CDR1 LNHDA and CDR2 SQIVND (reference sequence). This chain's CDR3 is CASMVGGRGISF. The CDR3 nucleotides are TGTGCCAGTATGGTAGGGGGACGGGGCATTTCATTT.

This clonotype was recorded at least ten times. CDR3 DNA sequence: TGCGCCAGCAGCTTGGGAGGTGGAAGAAGATACGAGCAGTACTTC. Its translation: CASSLGGGRRYEQYF. The chain joins TRBV5-1 to TRBJ2-7, with D unclear. V was pared by 0 bases and J by 4 bases, with 14 bases between. The CDR3 has 15 amino acids. Germline V gene sequence: CDR1 SGHRS, CDR2 YFSETQ.

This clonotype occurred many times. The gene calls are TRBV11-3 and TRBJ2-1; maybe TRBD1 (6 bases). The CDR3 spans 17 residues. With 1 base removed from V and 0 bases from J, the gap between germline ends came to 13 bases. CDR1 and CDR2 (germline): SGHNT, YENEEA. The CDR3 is CASSLGSRGSSYNEQFF. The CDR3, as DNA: TGTGCCAGCAGCTTAGGCTCCAGGGGAAGCTCCTACAATGAGCAGTTCTTC. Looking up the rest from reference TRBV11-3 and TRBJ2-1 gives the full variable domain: EAGVVQSPRYKIIEKKQPVAFWCNPISGHNTLYWYLQNLGQGPELLIRYENEEAVDDSQLPKDRFSAERLKGVDSTLKIQPAELGDSAVYLCASSLGSRGSSYNEQFFGPGTRLTVL.

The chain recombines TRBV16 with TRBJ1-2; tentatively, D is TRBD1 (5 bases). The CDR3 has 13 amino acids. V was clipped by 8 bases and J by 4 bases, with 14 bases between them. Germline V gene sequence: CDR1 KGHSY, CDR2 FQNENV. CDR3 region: CASRGGIGYGYTF. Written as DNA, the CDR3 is TGTGCCAGCCGGGGGGGGATCGGCTATGGCTACACCTTC.

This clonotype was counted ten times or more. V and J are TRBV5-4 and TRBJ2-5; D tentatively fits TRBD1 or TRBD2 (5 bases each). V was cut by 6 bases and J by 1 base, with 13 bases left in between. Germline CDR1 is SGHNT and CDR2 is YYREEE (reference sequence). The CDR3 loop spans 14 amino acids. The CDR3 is CASNLGTSQETQYF. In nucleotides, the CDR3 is TGTGCCAGCAACCTCGGGACCAGCCAAGAGACCCAGTACTTC.

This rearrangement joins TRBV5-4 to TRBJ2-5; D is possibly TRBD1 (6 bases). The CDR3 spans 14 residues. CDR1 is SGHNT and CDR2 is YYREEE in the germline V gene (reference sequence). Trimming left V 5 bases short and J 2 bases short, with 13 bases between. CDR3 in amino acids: CASSSGQKQETQYF. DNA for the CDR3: TGTGCCAGCAGTTCAGGACAGAAACAAGAGACCCAGTACTTC.

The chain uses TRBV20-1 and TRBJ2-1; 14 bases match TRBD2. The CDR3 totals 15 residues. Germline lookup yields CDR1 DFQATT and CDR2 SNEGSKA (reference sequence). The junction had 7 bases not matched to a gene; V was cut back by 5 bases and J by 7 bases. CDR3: CSAWTSGGSENEQFF. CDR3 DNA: TGCAGTGCTTGGACTAGCGGGGGGTCGGAAAATGAGCAGTTCTTC.

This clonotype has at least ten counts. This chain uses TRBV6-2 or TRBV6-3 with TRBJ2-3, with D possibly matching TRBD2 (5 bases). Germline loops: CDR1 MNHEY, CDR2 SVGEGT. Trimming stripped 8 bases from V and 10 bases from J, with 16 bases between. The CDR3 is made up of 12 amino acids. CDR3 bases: TGTGCCAGCGGAGCGGCAGGCCTAGCGCAGTATTTT. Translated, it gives CASGAAGLAQYF.